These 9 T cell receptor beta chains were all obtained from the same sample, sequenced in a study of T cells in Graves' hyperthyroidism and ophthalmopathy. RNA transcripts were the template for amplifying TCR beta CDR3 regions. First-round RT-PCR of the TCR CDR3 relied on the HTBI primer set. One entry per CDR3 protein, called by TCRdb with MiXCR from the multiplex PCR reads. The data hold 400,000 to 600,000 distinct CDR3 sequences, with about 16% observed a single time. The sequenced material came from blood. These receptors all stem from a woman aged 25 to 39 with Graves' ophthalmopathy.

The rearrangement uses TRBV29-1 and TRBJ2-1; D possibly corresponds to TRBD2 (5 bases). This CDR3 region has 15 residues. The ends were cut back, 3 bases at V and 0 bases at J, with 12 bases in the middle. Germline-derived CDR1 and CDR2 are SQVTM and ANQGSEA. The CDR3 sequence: CSVDLRESSYNEQFF. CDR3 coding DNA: TGCAGCGTTGATCTTAGGGAGAGCTCCTACAATGAGCAGTTCTTC.

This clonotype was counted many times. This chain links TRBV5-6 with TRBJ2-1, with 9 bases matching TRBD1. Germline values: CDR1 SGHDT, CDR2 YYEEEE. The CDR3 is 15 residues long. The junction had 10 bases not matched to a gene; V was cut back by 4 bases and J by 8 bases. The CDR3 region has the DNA TGTGCCAGCAGCACCGACAGGGGGAGCTGGGATGAGCAGTTCTTC. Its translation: CASSTDRGSWDEQFF.

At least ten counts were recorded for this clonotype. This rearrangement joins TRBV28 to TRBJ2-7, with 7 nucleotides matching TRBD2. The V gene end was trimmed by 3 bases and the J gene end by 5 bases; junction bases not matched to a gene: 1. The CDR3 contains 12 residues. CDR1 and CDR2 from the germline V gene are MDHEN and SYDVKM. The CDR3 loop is CASSFGRDEQYF. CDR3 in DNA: TGTGCCAGCAGTTTTGGGAGGGACGAGCAGTACTTC. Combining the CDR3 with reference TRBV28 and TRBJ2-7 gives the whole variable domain DVKVTQSSRYLVKRTGEKVFLECVQDMDHENMFWYRQDPGLGLRLIYFSYDVKMKEKGDIPEGYSVSREKKERFSLILESASTNQTSMYLCASSFGRDEQYFGPGTRLTVT.

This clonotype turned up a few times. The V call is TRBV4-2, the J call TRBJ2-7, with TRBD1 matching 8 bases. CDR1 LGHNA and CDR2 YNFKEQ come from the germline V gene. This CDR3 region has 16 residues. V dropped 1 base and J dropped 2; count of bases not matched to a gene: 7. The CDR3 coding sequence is TGTGCCAGCAGCCAAGGCCCCGGACAGGGAACCTACGAGCAGTACTTC. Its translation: CASSQGPGQGTYEQYF.

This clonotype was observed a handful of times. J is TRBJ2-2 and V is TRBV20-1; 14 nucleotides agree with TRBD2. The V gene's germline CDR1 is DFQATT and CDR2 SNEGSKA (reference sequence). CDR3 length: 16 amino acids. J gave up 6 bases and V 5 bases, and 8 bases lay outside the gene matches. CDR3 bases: TGCAGTGCTGCGGGACTAGCGGGAGAGACGGCCGGGGAGCTGTTTTTT. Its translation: CSAAGLAGETAGELFF.

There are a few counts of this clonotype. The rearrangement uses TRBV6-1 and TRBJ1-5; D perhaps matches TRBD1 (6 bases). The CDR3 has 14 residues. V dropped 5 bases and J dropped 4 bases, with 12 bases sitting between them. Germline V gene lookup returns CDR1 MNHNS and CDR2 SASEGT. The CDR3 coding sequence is TGTGCCAGCAGTTCAGGGGCCAGGAATCAGCCCCAGCATTTT. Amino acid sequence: CASSSGARNQPQHF.

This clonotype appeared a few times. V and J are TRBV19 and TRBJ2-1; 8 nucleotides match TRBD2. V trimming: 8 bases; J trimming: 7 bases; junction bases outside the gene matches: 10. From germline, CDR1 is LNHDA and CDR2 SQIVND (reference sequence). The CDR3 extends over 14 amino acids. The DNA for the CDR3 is TGTGCCAGTCGGGTCGGGAGGGCCTGGAATGAGCAGTTCTTC. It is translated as CASRVGRAWNEQFF.

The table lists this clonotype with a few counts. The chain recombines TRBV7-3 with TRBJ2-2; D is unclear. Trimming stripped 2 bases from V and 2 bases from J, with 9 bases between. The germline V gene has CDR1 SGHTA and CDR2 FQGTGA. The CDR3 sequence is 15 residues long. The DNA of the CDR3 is TGTGCCAGCAGCTTAGATCATATTAACACCGGGGAGCTGTTTTTT. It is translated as CASSLDHINTGELFF.

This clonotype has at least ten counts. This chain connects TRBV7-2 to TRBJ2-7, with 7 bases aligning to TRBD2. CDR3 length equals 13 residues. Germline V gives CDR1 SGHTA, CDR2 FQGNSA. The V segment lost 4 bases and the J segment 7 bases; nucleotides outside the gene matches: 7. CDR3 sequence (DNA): TGTGCCAGCAGCTCGGGGGGTTTGTGGGAGCAGTACTTC. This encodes CASSSGGLWEQYF.